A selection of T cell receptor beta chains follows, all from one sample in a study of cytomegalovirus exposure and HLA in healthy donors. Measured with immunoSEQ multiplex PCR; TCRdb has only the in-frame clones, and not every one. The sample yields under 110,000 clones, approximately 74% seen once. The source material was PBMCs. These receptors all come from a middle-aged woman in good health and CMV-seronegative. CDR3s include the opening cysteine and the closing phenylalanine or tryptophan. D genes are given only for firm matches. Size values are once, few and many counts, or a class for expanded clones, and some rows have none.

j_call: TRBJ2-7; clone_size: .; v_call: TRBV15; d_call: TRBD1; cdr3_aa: CATSRDLGQGGEQYF; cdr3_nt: TGTGCCACCAGCAGAGATCTGGGACAGGGAGGCGAGCAGTACTTC
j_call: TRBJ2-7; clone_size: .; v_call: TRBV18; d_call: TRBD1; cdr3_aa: CASSQGAVYEQYF; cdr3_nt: TGTGCCAGCTCACAGGGGGCGGTCTACGAGCAGTACTTC
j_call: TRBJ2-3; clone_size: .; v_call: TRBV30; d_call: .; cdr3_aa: CAWSVLLVGGTRTDTQYF; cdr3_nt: TGTGCCTGGAGTGTACTCTTAGTCGGCGGGACCCGCACAGATACGCAGTATTTT
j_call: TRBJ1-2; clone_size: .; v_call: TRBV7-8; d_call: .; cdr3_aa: CASSLLGGNYGYTF; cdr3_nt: TGTGCCAGCAGCTTATTGGGGGGGAACTATGGCTACACCTTC
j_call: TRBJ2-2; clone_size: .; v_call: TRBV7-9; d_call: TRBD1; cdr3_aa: CASRSGTVNTGELFF; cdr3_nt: TGTGCCAGCAGATCCGGGACAGTGAACACCGGGGAGCTGTTTTTT
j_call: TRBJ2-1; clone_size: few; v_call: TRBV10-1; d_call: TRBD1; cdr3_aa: CASSGPPGTGSKDEQFF; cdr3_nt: TGCGCCAGCAGTGGACCCCCAGGGACAGGGTCTAAGGATGAGCAGTTCTTC
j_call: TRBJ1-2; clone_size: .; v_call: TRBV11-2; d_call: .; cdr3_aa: CASSLEAGGGYGYTF; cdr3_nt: TGTGCCAGCAGCTTAGAGGCCGGGGGAGGGTATGGCTACACCTTC
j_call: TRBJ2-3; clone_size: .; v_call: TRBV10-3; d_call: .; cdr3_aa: CAISEGADTQYF; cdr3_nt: TGTGCCATCAGTGAAGGGGCAGATACGCAGTATTTT
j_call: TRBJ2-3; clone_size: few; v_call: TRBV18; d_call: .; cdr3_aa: CASSPRSKGVGTDTQYF; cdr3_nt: TGTGCCAGCTCACCACGATCTAAGGGGGTGGGCACAGATACGCAGTATTTT
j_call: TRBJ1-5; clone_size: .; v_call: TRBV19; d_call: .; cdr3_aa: CASSGRVNQPQHF; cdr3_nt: TGTGCCAGTTCGGGCAGGGTCAATCAGCCCCAGCATTTT
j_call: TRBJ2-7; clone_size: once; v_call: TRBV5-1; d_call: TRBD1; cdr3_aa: CASSELRDRGYEQYF; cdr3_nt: TGCGCCAGCAGCGAGTTGCGGGACAGGGGCTACGAGCAGTACTTC
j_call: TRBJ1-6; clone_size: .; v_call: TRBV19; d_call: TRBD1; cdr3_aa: CASRQRQGNSPLHF; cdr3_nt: TGTGCCAGTAGACAAAGACAGGGTAACTCACCCCTCCACTTT
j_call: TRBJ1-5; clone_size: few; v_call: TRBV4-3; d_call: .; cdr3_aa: CASSQEYRAEQPQHF; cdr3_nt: TGCGCCAGCAGCCAAGAATACAGGGCGGAACAGCCCCAGCATTTT
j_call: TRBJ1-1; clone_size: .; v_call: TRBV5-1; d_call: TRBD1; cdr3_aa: CASTTGGTMNTEAFF; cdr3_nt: TGCGCCAGCACCACAGGGGGCACCATGAACACTGAAGCTTTCTTT
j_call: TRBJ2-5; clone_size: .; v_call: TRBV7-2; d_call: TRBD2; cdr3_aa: CASSPGTSGAGETQYF; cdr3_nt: TGTGCCAGCAGCCCTGGGACTAGCGGGGCCGGGGAGACCCAGTACTTC
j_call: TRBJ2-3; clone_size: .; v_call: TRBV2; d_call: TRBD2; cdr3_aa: CASSGPSGISTDTQYF; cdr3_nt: TGTGCCAGCAGTGGTCCTAGCGGGATTAGCACAGATACGCAGTATTTT
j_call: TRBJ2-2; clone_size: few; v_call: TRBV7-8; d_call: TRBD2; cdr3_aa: CASSLFVVAGGQGTGELFF; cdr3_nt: TGTGCCAGCAGCTTATTCGTGGTAGCGGGGGGGCAGGGGACCGGGGAGCTGTTTTTT
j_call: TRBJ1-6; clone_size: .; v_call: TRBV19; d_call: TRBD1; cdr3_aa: CASSLGQVNNSPLHF; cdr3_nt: TGTGCCAGTAGTCTGGGACAGGTAAACAATTCACCCCTCCACTTT
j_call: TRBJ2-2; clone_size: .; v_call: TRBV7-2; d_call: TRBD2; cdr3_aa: CASSLPGLAEYTGELFF; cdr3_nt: TGTGCCAGCAGCTTACCGGGACTAGCGGAATACACCGGGGAGCTGTTTTTT
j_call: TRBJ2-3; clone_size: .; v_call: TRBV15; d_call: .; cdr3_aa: CATSRDRFRQGWDTQYF; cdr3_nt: TGTGCCACCAGCAGAGATAGATTTCGGCAGGGGTGGGATACGCAGTATTTT
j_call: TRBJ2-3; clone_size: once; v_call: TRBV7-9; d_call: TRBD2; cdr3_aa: CSSSLLTSGGLAESDTQYF; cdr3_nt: TGTTCCAGCAGCTTACTCACTAGCGGGGGCCTGGCAGAGTCAGATACGCAGTATTTT
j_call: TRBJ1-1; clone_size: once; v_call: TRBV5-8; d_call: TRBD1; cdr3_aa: CASSLGTGARTEAFF; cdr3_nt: TGTGCCAGCAGCTTGGGGACAGGGGCGCGCACTGAAGCTTTCTTT
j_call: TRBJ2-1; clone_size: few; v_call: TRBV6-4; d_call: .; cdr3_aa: CASSEFRGTAYNEQFF; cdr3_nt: TGTGCCAGCAGTGAATTCCGCGGGACAGCTTACAATGAGCAGTTCTTC
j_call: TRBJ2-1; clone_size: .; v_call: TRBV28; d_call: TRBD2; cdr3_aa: CASSPGGVIDEQFF; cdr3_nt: TGTGCCAGCAGTCCCGGGGGGGTAATCGATGAGCAGTTCTTC
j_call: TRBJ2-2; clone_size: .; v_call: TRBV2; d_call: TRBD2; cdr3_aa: CASSESPPPFSGGTGELFF; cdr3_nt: TGTGCCAGCAGTGAATCTCCCCCGCCCTTTAGCGGGGGCACCGGGGAGCTGTTTTTT
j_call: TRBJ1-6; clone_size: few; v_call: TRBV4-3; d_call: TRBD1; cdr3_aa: CASSQDFQQGNSPLHF; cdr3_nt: TGCGCCAGCAGCCAAGATTTCCAACAGGGGAATTCACCCCTCCACTTT
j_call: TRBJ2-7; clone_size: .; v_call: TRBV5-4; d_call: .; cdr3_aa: CASSSTGNSYEQYF; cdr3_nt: TGTGCCAGCAGTTCAACAGGGAACTCCTACGAGCAGTACTTC
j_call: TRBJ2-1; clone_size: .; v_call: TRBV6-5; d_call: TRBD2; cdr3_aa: CASQLYSGSEQFF; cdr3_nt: TGTGCCAGCCAACTCTACAGCGGGAGTGAGCAGTTCTTC
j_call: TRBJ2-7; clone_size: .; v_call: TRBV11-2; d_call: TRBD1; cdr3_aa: CASSLRDRPFYEQYF; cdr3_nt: TGTGCCAGCAGCTTGAGGGACAGGCCTTTCTACGAGCAGTACTTC
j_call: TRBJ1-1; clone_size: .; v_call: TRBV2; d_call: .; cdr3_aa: CASRDPGHLNTEAFF; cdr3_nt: TGTGCCAGCAGGGACCCGGGACACCTGAACACTGAAGCTTTCTTT